This T cell receptor (beta chain) was obtained from a study of T-cell memory formation after mild COVID-19. The table lists this clonotype with a few counts. Antigen unknown. General study points: Clones contracting day 15 to 85 were balanced CD4/CD8; later expanders leaned CD4+.

5'RACE primed from the constant segment yielded TCR alpha and TCR beta cDNA libraries bearing sample barcodes and UMIs. Each CDR3 protein gets one entry after TCRdb re-called the 5' RACE reads with MiXCR. The data hold hundreds of thousands of distinct CDR3 sequences, with 20% observed a single time. Specimen: PBMCs or a T cell subset sorted from them (not recorded which). This receptor was identified in an adult woman who had mild COVID-19 (a few samples of this study predate the infection). Cell type and time point are not known.

The CDR3 protein is CASSPPMRGYEQYF. CDR3 nucleotide sequence: TGTGCCAGCAGCCCGCCTATGAGGGGCTACGAGCAGTACTTC. This chain joins TRBV7-2 and TRBJ2-7; either TRBD1 or TRBD2 may fit D (5 bases each). This CDR3 has 14 amino acids. Germline V gives CDR1 SGHTA, CDR2 FQGNSA. Trimming took off 5 bases at V and 3 bases at J, with 14 bases between the two ends.